The clone carrying this T cell receptor beta chain appeared a few times. The data stem from a study of control samples from healthy donors and cancer patients. Using immunoSEQ multiplex PCR, the repertoire was profiled, and TCRdb retains in-frame clones only, with some absent. Of around 90,000 clones in the sample, about 89% are singletons; the top ten hold over 20%. Germline V lookup: CDR1 KGHSH, CDR2 LQKENI. The V gene lost 6 bases and the J gene lost 1 base, with 9 bases spanning the gap. The CDR3 is 13 residues long. The rearrangement joins TRBV18 to TRBJ1-1; D is undetermined. Sequenced sample: blood. The clonotype originates from a man under 40 in good health. The CDR3 is CASSHGENTEAFF. The DNA for the CDR3 is TGTGCCAGCTCCCATGGGGAGAACACTGAAGCTTTCTTT.